Listed here is a single T cell receptor (beta chain). The record originates from a study of blood T cell repertoires in COVID-19. As for the study in general: Samples representing acute and convalescent COVID-19 were sourced from the United States, Italy and Spain. T cells, B-cell-depleted T cells, or PBMCs supplied cDNA or gDNA.

Germline CDR1 is LGHNA and CDR2 is YSLEER. The V end was cut by 4 bases, the J end by 7 bases, with 19 bases between. CDR3 length equals 15 residues. In the authors' methods: From reference gene primer amplification, estimates of nucleated cell counts were derived. Sequencing was performed with immunoSEQ multiplex PCR; in TCRdb, only in-frame clones are kept and a portion is missing. That table gives V, J and clone size, and the DNA gave D and trimming. Here the sample spans 84,000 or so clones, roughly 77% being singletons. The TCR was taken from a human donor in a cohort sampled during active COVID-19. V and J are TRBV4-3 and TRBJ1-2, with D unclear. Sequencing was performed on peripheral blood. CDR3 loop: CASSLRTSEGAGYTF. The CDR3 bases are TGCGCCAGCAGCCTCAGGACCTCCGAGGGCGCTGGCTACACCTTC.